Given below is one TCR beta chain in context. Its matching antigen is unknown. This specimen belongs to a study of cytomegalovirus exposure and HLA in healthy donors. Study findings and constraints: Cytomegalovirus association was listed for about 160 TCR beta chains. In vitro experiments confirmed that a few CMV-associated chains were specific for CMV antigens. There were reportedly fewer N-insertions in an Asian-associated ancestry cluster than the approximately 670-donor mean, in a later analysis. Prior analysis indicated that the majority of TCR beta V segments exhibited productivity approximately 87% or approximately 30% of the time.

The primer mix had 60 Vbeta and 13 Jbeta primers. Measured with immunoSEQ multiplex PCR; TCRdb has only the in-frame clones, and not every one. The sample yields roughly 130,000 clones, about 80% seen once. The sequenced sample was PBMCs. This clonotype was obtained from a man under 40 in good health and CMV-seronegative.

The CDR3 is CASSPGVGSRNTEAFF. In DNA, the CDR3 is TGTGCCAGCAGTCCAGGGGTGGGGTCTAGGAACACTGAAGCTTTCTTT. The rearrangement joins TRBV5-6 to TRBJ1-1; TRBD1 might be the D (6 bases). Germline lookup yields CDR1 SGHDT and CDR2 YYEEEE. The CDR3 spans 16 residues. V shed 5 bases and J shed 1 base, with 18 bases lying between them.